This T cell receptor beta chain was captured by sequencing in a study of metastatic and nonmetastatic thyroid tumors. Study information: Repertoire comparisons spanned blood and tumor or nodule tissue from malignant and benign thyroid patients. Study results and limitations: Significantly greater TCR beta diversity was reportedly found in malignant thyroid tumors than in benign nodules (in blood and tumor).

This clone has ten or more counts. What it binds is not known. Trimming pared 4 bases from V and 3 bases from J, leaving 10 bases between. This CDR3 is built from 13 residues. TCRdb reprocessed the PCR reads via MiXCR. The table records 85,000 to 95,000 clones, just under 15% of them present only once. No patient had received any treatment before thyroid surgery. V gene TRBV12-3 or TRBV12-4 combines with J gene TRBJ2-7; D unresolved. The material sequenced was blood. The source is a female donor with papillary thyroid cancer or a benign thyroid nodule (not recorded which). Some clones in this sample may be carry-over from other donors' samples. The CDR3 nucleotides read TGTGCCAGCAGTTCCCCTGAACGCTACGAGCAGTACTTC. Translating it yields CASSSPERYEQYF.